The next 25 T cell receptor beta chains were all read from a single sample in a study of T cell changes during pregnancy in multiple sclerosis. Profiling relied on immunoSEQ multiplex PCR, and the TCRdb table lists in-frame clones only, not all of them. The table has roughly 40,000 clones, 90% seen once. Sequencing was performed on CD4+ T cells from peripheral blood mononuclear cells, taken in the third trimester of pregnancy. The receptors were gathered from a female donor with multiple sclerosis, enrolled in a pregnancy study.

This chain connects TRBV7-9 to TRBJ1-3; D uncertain. The CDR3 runs 13 residues. In germline, CDR1 is SEHNR, CDR2 FQNEAQ (reference sequence). V was shortened by 9 bases and J by 0 bases, with 9 bases between the two germline ends. This chain's CDR3 is CARAAPSGNTIYF. The CDR3 DNA sequence: TGTGCCAGAGCAGCGCCCTCTGGAAACACCATATATTTT.

The chain has TRBV29-1 and TRBJ2-6; 8 positions agree with TRBD1. This CDR3 has 16 residues. With V trimmed by 6 bases and J by 0 bases, 7 bases remained unmatched. Germline lookup yields CDR1 SQVTM and CDR2 ANQGSEA. CDR3: CSVRDRTDSGANVLTF. The DNA of the CDR3 is TGCAGCGTGCGGGACAGGACCGACTCTGGGGCCAACGTCCTGACTTTC.

This clone occurred once. J is TRBJ1-1 and V is TRBV27; TRBD1 matches 10 bases. Germline CDR1 is MNHEY and CDR2 is SMNVEV (reference sequence). This CDR3 has 16 residues. With V trimmed by 5 bases and J by 4 bases, 10 bases remained unmatched. The CDR3 bases are TGTGCCAGCAGTCCTCACCCGGGACAGGGGAGCACTGAAGCTTTCTTT. The encoded protein is CASSPHPGQGSTEAFF.

The CDR3 loop is CASGLVLPGKNTEAFF. The CDR3 nucleotides are TGTGCTAGTGGTTTGGTACTTCCAGGGAAGAACACTGAAGCTTTCTTT. This rearrangement joins TRBV12-5 to TRBJ1-1, with D possibly being TRBD1 (5 bases). Trimming cost V 0 bases and J 1 base, with 12 bases left between them. Germline CDR1 and CDR2: LGHNT and FRNRAP. CDR3 size: 16 residues. Full variable domain (rest looked up from reference TRBV12-5 and TRBJ1-1): DARVTQTPRHKVTEMGQEVTMRCQPILGHNTVFWYRQTMMQGLELLAYFRNRAPLDDSGMPKDRFSAEMPDATLATLKIQPSEPRDSAVYFCASGLVLPGKNTEAFFGQGTRLTVV.

The rearrangement uses TRBV28 and TRBJ2-5; 9 nucleotides match TRBD1. This CDR3 contains 14 residues. J was trimmed by 5 bases and V by 4 bases; bases with no gene match: 5. Germline lookup yields CDR1 MDHEN and CDR2 SYDVKM. The CDR3 spells CASSSTGGYETQYF. The CDR3 nucleotides read TGTGCCAGCAGTTCGACAGGGGGGTATGAGACCCAGTACTTC.

V gene TRBV30 combines with J gene TRBJ2-5, with 8 bases aligning to TRBD2. Germline loops: CDR1 GTSNPN, CDR2 SVGIG (reference sequence). V dropped 0 bases and J dropped 7; count of bases not matched to a gene: 10. The CDR3 loop spans 15 amino acids. DNA for the CDR3: TGTGCCTGGAGTGTACTGGGCGGGAGGTTTGGGACCCAGTACTTC. The encoded protein is CAWSVLGGRFGTQYF.

The chain employs TRBV7-3 and TRBJ2-2; 11 nucleotides align to TRBD2. The germline CDR1 and CDR2 sequences are SGHTA and FQGTGA. V lost 5 bases to trimming and J lost 4 bases; unmatched junction nucleotides: 3. This CDR3 has 15 amino acids. CDR3 DNA: TGTGCCAGCAGCATAGCGGGAGGGCCCACCGGGGAGCTGTTTTTT. Translating gives CASSIAGGPTGELFF.

This rearrangement joins TRBV7-9 to TRBJ1-2; D might be TRBD1 (5 bases). Between the trimmed V and J ends, which lost 5 bases and 5 bases, there was a span of 12 bases. CDR1 is SEHNR, CDR2 FQNEAQ, per germline (reference sequence). The CDR3 extends over 13 amino acids. The CDR3 DNA follows: TGTGCCAGCAGCCGGGGGGACGGTTATGGCTACACCTTC. This encodes CASSRGDGYGYTF.

The CDR3 DNA reads TGCGCCAGCAGCCTAAAGGGGGGGACAGGGGTCCACGAGCAGTACTTC. Translation: CASSLKGGTGVHEQYF. V usage is TRBV4-1 and J usage is TRBJ2-7; 10 bases match TRBD1. This CDR3 region has 16 residues. J lost 5 bases, V lost 4 bases, and 11 bases had no gene match. Germline V gives CDR1 MGHRA, CDR2 YSYEKL.

This clone was seen only once. The chain combines TRBV28 with TRBJ1-6; no definite D call. Germline CDR1 is MDHEN and CDR2 is SYDVKM. The CDR3 has 15 residues. Deletions cut 6 bases from V and 4 bases from J, with 13 bases between. The CDR3 reads CASSPRQGYNSPLHF. The CDR3 DNA reads as TGTGCCAGCAGCCCAAGACAAGGATATAATTCACCCCTCCACTTT.

The rearrangement uses TRBV6-1 and TRBJ2-7, with 10 bases that match TRBD2. This CDR3 has 14 amino acids. Trimming cost V 8 bases and J 1 base; bases outside gene matches: 5. In germline, CDR1 is MNHNS, CDR2 SASEGT. The CDR3 sequence: CASQLAGSSYEQYF. CDR3 coding DNA: TGTGCCAGCCAACTAGCGGGAAGTTCCTACGAGCAGTACTTC.

The V gene is TRBV9, the J gene TRBJ2-3; the D gene is possibly TRBD1 (5 bases). CDR3 size: 16 residues. Per the germline V gene, CDR1 is SGDLS and CDR2 is YYNGEE. Trimming pared 0 bases from V and 4 bases from J, leaving 15 bases between. The CDR3 region is CASSVAGQGPPDTQYF. For the CDR3, the DNA is TGTGCCAGCAGCGTAGCTGGCCAGGGTCCTCCAGATACGCAGTATTTT.

This rearrangement joins TRBV10-3 to TRBJ2-3; 8 bases are a match to TRBD2. Germline assignment: CDR1 ENHRY and CDR2 SYGVKD. The J segment lost 4 bases and the V segment lost 6 bases, leaving 18 bases of the junction unmatched. The CDR3 loop spans 18 amino acids. CDR3 coding DNA: TGTGCCATCAGCGCCGCGTCTAGCGGGCTTAGGCCGGCAGATACGCAGTATTTT. Translating it yields CAISAASSGLRPADTQYF.

J is TRBJ2-1 and V is TRBV29-1; 7 bases agree with TRBD2. This CDR3 has 14 residues. Germline trimming cut 4 bases from V and 6 bases from J; bases unmatched to any gene: 9. The germline V gene has CDR1 SQVTM and CDR2 ANQGSEA. The CDR3 reads CSVVGLAAANEQFF. The CDR3 DNA sequence: TGCAGCGTTGTGGGTCTAGCGGCCGCCAATGAGCAGTTCTTC.

The genes are TRBV7-6 and TRBJ2-3; D perhaps matches TRBD2 (6 bases). The ends were cut back, 1 base at V and 1 base at J, with 12 bases in the middle. Germline CDR1 SGHVS, CDR2 FNYEAQ. The CDR3 loop spans 16 amino acids. The CDR3 DNA sequence: TGTGCCAGCAGCTTAGGGGTGGGAGGAGGCACAGATACGCAGTATTTT. Its protein is CASSLGVGGGTDTQYF. Variable domain in full (rest from reference TRBV7-6 and TRBJ2-3): GAGVSQSPRYKVTKRGQDVALRCDPISGHVSLYWYRQALGQGPEFLTYFNYEAQQDKSGLPNDRFSAERPEGSISTLTIQRTEQRDSAMYRCASSLGVGGGTDTQYFGPGTRLTVL.

The genes are TRBV6-1 and TRBJ1-2; D not resolved. The CDR3 is 14 residues long. Germline CDR1 reads MNHNS; CDR2 reads SASEGT. V lost 1 base to trimming and J lost 8 bases, with 14 bases between them. DNA of the CDR3: TGTGCCAGCAGTGAAGGTACTAGCGCGGAAGGCTACACCTTC. Translation gives CASSEGTSAEGYTF.

The chain is built from TRBV29-1 and TRBJ2-7; 8 positions agree with TRBD1. The V gene's germline CDR1 is SQVTM and CDR2 ANQGSEA. The CDR3 totals 14 residues. V shed 4 bases and J 2 bases; nucleotides not matched to a gene: 7. CDR3 DNA: TGCAGCGTTGCAGGGGGCGCCAGCGCCTACGAGCAGTACTTC. As protein: CSVAGGASAYEQYF.

The chain recombines TRBV7-9 with TRBJ1-2; 7 bases line up with TRBD1. V shed 6 bases and J 8 bases; nucleotides not matched to a gene: 9. Per the germline V gene, CDR1 is SEHNR and CDR2 is FQNEAQ (reference sequence). The length of the CDR3 is 13 residues. The CDR3 DNA reads TGTGCCAGCAGACCAACAGGGGCTTGGGGCTACACCTTC. Translated, it gives CASRPTGAWGYTF.

V and J are TRBV10-3 and TRBJ1-1, with D hard to call. V lost 6 bases and J 4 bases, leaving 12 bases between the germline ends. The CDR3 has 13 residues. Germline-derived CDR1 and CDR2 are ENHRY and SYGVKD. The CDR3 coding sequence is TGTGCCATCAGGAGGTTGTCTGCCACTGAAGCTTTCTTT. Translating it yields CAIRRLSATEAFF.

This chain uses TRBV5-1 with TRBJ1-2; TRBD1 agrees at 8 bases. The CDR3 totals 15 residues. Losses at the gene ends were 4 bases for V and 6 bases for J; bases not matched to a gene: 11. Germline V CDR1 and CDR2: SGHRS, YFSETQ. In DNA form, the CDR3 reads TGCGCCAGCAGCGGCGGACAGGGCCGATTGGATGGCTACACCTTC. It encodes CASSGGQGRLDGYTF.

The rearrangement uses TRBV28 and TRBJ2-7; D gene ambiguous. CDR1 MDHEN and CDR2 SYDVKM come from the germline V gene. The CDR3 sequence is 13 residues long. Trimming removed 3 bases at V and 6 bases at J, with 12 bases between. CDR3 sequence: CASSFPLRGEQYF. CDR3 bases: TGTGCCAGCAGTTTCCCGCTGAGAGGCGAGCAGTACTTC.

The chain is built from TRBV9 and TRBJ2-1; 9 bases align to TRBD1. Unmatched junction bases numbered 8, after V lost 0 bases and J lost 7 bases. This CDR3 spans 16 amino acids. CDR1 is SGDLS, CDR2 YYNGEE, per germline. Here the CDR3 reads CASSVAGQGRVNEQFF. The CDR3 region has the DNA TGTGCCAGCAGCGTAGCGGGACAGGGTAGGGTAAATGAGCAGTTCTTC. The whole variable domain, filled in from reference TRBV9 and TRBJ2-1, reads DSGVTQTPKHLITATGQRVTLRCSPRSGDLSVYWYQQSLDQGLQFLIQYYNGEERAKGNILERFSAQQFPDLHSELNLSSLELGDSALYFCASSVAGQGRVNEQFFGPGTRLTVL.

This chain connects TRBV4-3 to TRBJ2-7, with 8 bases lining up with TRBD1. This CDR3 is 16 amino acids long. Germline V gives CDR1 LGHNA, CDR2 YSLEER. V shed 1 base, J shed 2 bases, and the junction held 7 bases outside the gene matches. The CDR3 nucleotides read TGCGCCAGCAGCCAAGCGGTGACAGGGGCCGCCTACGAGCAGTACTTC. Translated, it gives CASSQAVTGAAYEQYF.

This clone was counted once. V is TRBV2 and J is TRBJ2-4, with D maybe TRBD1 (6 bases). V was cut by 1 base and J by 4 bases, with 11 bases left in between. Germline lookup yields CDR1 SNHLY and CDR2 FYNNEI. CDR3 length: 15 amino acids. Here the CDR3 DNA reads TGTGCCAGCAGTGAAGTGAGGACAGAGAAAAACATTCAGTACTTC. Translating gives CASSEVRTEKNIQYF.

The chain joins TRBV29-1 to TRBJ2-3, with D possibly matching TRBD1 (6 bases). The V and J ends lost 2 bases and 4 bases respectively, with 16 bases between them. This CDR3 has 15 residues. CDR1 SQVTM and CDR2 ANQGSEA come from the germline V gene. The CDR3 is CSVERTGKLSDTQYF. The DNA of the CDR3 is TGCAGCGTTGAAAGAACAGGGAAACTGTCAGATACGCAGTATTTT.